This T cell receptor (beta chain) was identified in a study of blood T cell repertoires in COVID-19. Study summary: There were acute and convalescent COVID-19 samples, and they came from the United States, Italy and Spain. The cDNA or gDNA used as material had been derived from T cells, B-cell-depleted T cells, or PBMCs.

Some clones are missing from TCRdb's copy, which holds only in-frame ones; the method was immunoSEQ multiplex PCR. Here the sample spans tens of thousands of clones, around 85% being singletons. This clone occurred once. There are 14 residues in the CDR3. V was clipped by 8 bases and J by 3 bases; unmatched bases: 9. Germline CDR1 and CDR2: SNHLY and FYNNEI. The sequence was obtained from a man between 70 and 80 years old with acute or convalescent COVID-19. The chain links TRBV2 to TRBJ2-5; 7 positions match TRBD2. Sequenced material: peripheral blood. The CDR3 nucleotides read TGTGCCAGCGAGGACGGGAGGAACAAAGAGACCCAGTACTTC. It translates to CASEDGRNKETQYF.